The present T cell receptor (beta chain) was sequenced within a study of blood T cell repertoires in COVID-19. Study context: Samples taken during acute and convalescent COVID-19 were collected in the United States, Italy and Spain.

Participants, roughly 18 to 89 years old, spanned 25 or so US areas. Up to 2 weeks before entering the study, exposed participants had met a COVID-19 case. Per the original methods: Amplification of reference gene primers provided the estimated nucleated cell counts. The protocol was immunoSEQ multiplex PCR, while the TCRdb copy is restricted to in-frame clones and leaves out a portion. V and J calls and clone size are given by that table; D and trimming were obtained from the DNA. Counted here are about 200,000 clones, 84% occurring once; the ten biggest clones make up under 4%. The table lists this clone with a count of one. The V gene end was trimmed by 3 bases and the J gene end by 8 bases; junction bases not matched to a gene: 4. Germline loops: CDR1 SGDLS, CDR2 YYNGEE. The CDR3 runs 15 residues.

The chain recombines TRBV9 with TRBJ2-1; 14 bases are a match to TRBD2. The receptor's source is a woman in her 30s who had been exposed to COVID-19. Sequenced material: PBMCs or T cells enriched from blood (not recorded which). CDR3 bases: TGTGCCAGCAGCGCTGGACTAGCGGGGGGTCATGAGCAGTTCTTC. Encoded protein: CASSAGLAGGHEQFF.